This T cell receptor (beta chain) was identified during a study of pediatric ulcerative colitis. Points from the study as a whole: Total lymphocyte DNA, not sorted subsets, was the template. No controls had the two rectal clonotypes shared by ulcerative colitis patients.

V was trimmed by 4 bases and J by 3 bases, leaving 9 bases between them. The CDR3 has 12 residues. Per germline, CDR1 SQVTM and CDR2 ANQGSEA. This was a survey-level run. Sequenced by immunoSEQ multiplex PCR; TCRdb stores in-frame clones only, minus some. The table lists over 4,000 clones, about 88% of them singletons, with just over 2% in the top ten. Concerning this clone itself: What it binds is not known.

The sequenced sample consisted of blood. The TCR comes from a boy between 10 and 17 years old with mild ulcerative colitis. The chain joins TRBV29-1 to TRBJ1-2; D is uncertain. In DNA form, the CDR3 reads TGCAGCGTTGGGCCTGGGGACTATGGCTACACCTTC. As protein: CSVGPGDYGYTF.